Below, one T cell receptor (beta chain) is given with its context. This specimen belongs to a study of prognosis after radiotherapy for stage I lung cancer. Two-round multiplex PCR on genomic DNA was the method by which TCR beta CDR3 was amplified. First-round PCR, the initial amplification, used primers specific to each TRBV and TRBJ gene. TCRdb reprocessed the multiplex PCR reads via MiXCR and lists one record per CDR3 protein. This sample has about 15,000 distinct CDR3 sequences, with 50% to 65% found just once. There are 15 residues in the CDR3. In germline, CDR1 is SGHRS, CDR2 YFSETQ. With V trimmed by 4 bases and J by 3 bases, 7 bases remained unmatched.

This material consisted of PBMCs, taken before or after stereotactic body radiation therapy (not recorded which). The chain combines TRBV5-1 with TRBJ2-1, with 7 bases lining up with TRBD2. This clonotype was obtained from a donor over 45 with non-small cell lung cancer. The CDR3 bases are TGCGCCAGCAGCGTTGGCGGGAGTCTCTACAATGAGCAGTTCTTC. Translated, it gives CASSVGGSLYNEQFF.